The clone carrying this T cell receptor beta chain was detected only once. Its antigen remains unidentified. Between the trimmed V and J ends, which lost 3 bases and 1 base, there was a span of 14 bases. The CDR3 loop spans 15 amino acids. In germline, CDR1 is SGHRS, CDR2 YFSETQ. These data are taken from a study of T-cell reconstitution after alpha-beta-depleted transplantation in children. As it was prepared, the TCRbeta library received unique molecular identifiers. TCRdb re-analysed the PCR reads in MiXCR, keeping a single row per CDR3 protein. The profile covers about 980,000 distinct CDR3 sequences, with about 29% appearing a single time and roughly 31% taken by the ten largest. Study-level points and caveats: Some patients' high day-60 TCRbeta diversity was attributed to recipient cells surviving conditioning. Newly produced T cells mostly provided counts and TCRbeta diversity after one year, as hyperexpanded clones declined. Reported findings indicate that, about two months after transplant, alpha-beta T cells came from several hundred expanded clones, which were derived from non-depleted graft cells.

This chain uses TRBV5-1 with TRBJ2-7, with D maybe TRBD1 (6 bases). The source was PBMCs, mostly from graft donor cells, collected 360 days after TCRalphabeta/CD19-depleted stem cell transplant. The clonotype originates from a boy under two years old who had a stem cell transplant for SCID, so the T cells may come from the graft donor. CDR3 bases: TGCGCCAGCAGCTCAGGGGATCCCCTTTCCTACGAGCAGTACTTC. Translation gives CASSSGDPLSYEQYF.